This is a list of T cell receptor beta chains from one sample in a study of blood T cell repertoires in COVID-19. The method was immunoSEQ multiplex PCR; TCRdb's version includes in-frame clones alone and lacks a portion of them. The sample lists about 45,000 clones, about 80% occurring once. The sample was peripheral blood. These TCRs come from a human donor in a cohort sampled during active COVID-19. Both conserved end residues are part of each CDR3. D genes are given only for firm matches. The listing skips clone size in some rows; elsewhere it reads once, few, many or a size class.

>-|-|TRBV19|TRBJ2-7
CASRGRNTYEQYF
TGTGCCAGTAGGGGCAGGAACACCTACGAGCAGTACTTC
>-|TRBD2|TRBV3-1/TRBV3-2|TRBJ2-1
CASSHRLAGGSGNEQFF
TGTGCCAGCAGCCACAGACTAGCGGGAGGCTCGGGTAATGAGCAGTTCTTC
>few|TRBD2|TRBV29-1|TRBJ2-1
CSAATSGSYNEQFF
TGCAGCGCAGCGACTAGCGGGAGTTACAATGAGCAGTTCTTC
>-|TRBD1|TRBV19|TRBJ1-1
CASRTGVMNTEAFF
TGTGCCAGTAGGACAGGGGTGATGAACACTGAAGCTTTCTTT
>-|TRBD1|TRBV18|TRBJ1-2
CASSPSGQGGNYGYTF
TGTGCCAGCTCACCATCGGGACAGGGGGGGAACTATGGCTACACCTTC
>-|TRBD2|TRBV30|TRBJ2-7
CAWSRSGRAYEQYF
TGTGCCTGGAGTAGGAGCGGGAGGGCCTACGAGCAGTACTTC
>-|-|TRBV7-7|TRBJ2-1
CASSLAPRRGSYNEQFF
TGTGCTAGCAGCTTAGCTCCCCGCAGGGGATCGTACAATGAGCAGTTCTTC
>few|-|TRBV18|TRBJ2-3
CASSPGGRIAQYF
TGTGCCAGCTCCCCCGGGGGGCGCATAGCGCAGTATTTT
>-|-|TRBV2|TRBJ1-1
CASSGQFNTEAFF
TGTGCCAGCAGCGGACAGTTTAACACTGAAGCTTTCTTT
>-|TRBD2|TRBV6-5|TRBJ2-1
CASKPLAALYNEQFF
TGTGCCAGCAAACCACTAGCGGCCCTCTACAATGAGCAGTTCTTC
>-|-|TRBV12-3/TRBV12-4|TRBJ2-1
CASRQSDNEQFF
TGTGCCAGCAGGCAGTCAGACAATGAGCAGTTCTTC
>-|-|TRBV18|TRBJ2-7
CASSGGTTYEQYF
TGTGCCAGCTCAGGCGGGACGACCTACGAGCAGTACTTC
>-|TRBD1|TRBV24-1|TRBJ2-2
CATSDRDRGRNTGELFF
TGTGCCACCAGTGACCGGGACAGGGGCAGGAACACCGGGGAGCTGTTTTTT
>-|-|TRBV6-4|TRBJ1-5
CASSGTSNQPQHF
TGTGCCAGCAGCGGGACATCAAATCAGCCCCAGCATTTT
>once|TRBD2|TRBV10-1|TRBJ2-7
CASSLGTSGTYEQYF
TGCGCCAGCAGTCTCGGGACTAGCGGAACCTACGAGCAGTACTTC
>-|TRBD2|TRBV7-2|TRBJ2-3
CASSPQRASGSTQYF
TGTGCCAGCAGCCCTCAAAGGGCTAGCGGGAGTACGCAGTATTTT
>once|TRBD2|TRBV5-4|TRBJ2-7
CASSLGGGGSSYEQYF
TGTGCCAGCAGCTTGGGGGGCGGGGGAAGCTCCTACGAGCAGTACTTC
>-|-|TRBV27|TRBJ2-7
CASRGAGLLEGKEQYF
TGTGCCAGCCGGGGGGCCGGGCTCCTTGAGGGTAAGGAGCAGTACTTC
>-|-|TRBV7-2|TRBJ2-2
CASSKRLVSSGELFF
TGTGCCAGCAGTAAGAGACTAGTTTCCTCCGGGGAGCTGTTTTTT
>-|-|TRBV18|TRBJ2-2
CASSPSEAGNTGELFF
TGTGCCAGCTCACCAAGCGAAGCCGGAAACACCGGGGAGCTGTTTTTT
>-|-|TRBV5-1|TRBJ2-1
CASSQGAVNEQFF
TGCGCCAGCAGTCAAGGGGCTGTCAATGAGCAGTTCTTC
>-|TRBD2|TRBV9|TRBJ2-3
CASSVTSGAGVTDTQYF
TGTGCCAGCAGCGTCACTAGCGGGGCGGGGGTCACAGATACGCAGTATTTT
>-|TRBD2|TRBV5-4|TRBJ2-1
CASSLGGGLATYNEQFF
TGTGCCAGCAGCTTGGGGGGGGGTCTAGCGACTTACAATGAGCAGTTCTTC
>-|TRBD1|TRBV5-1|TRBJ2-1
CASSPSGTGGFSEQFF
TGCGCCAGCAGCCCTTCCGGGACAGGGGGGTTCAGCGAGCAGTTCTTC
>-|-|TRBV7-6|TRBJ2-5
CASSFQRSKETQYF
TGTGCCAGCAGCTTTCAGCGGAGTAAAGAGACCCAGTACTTC
>-|TRBD2|TRBV28|TRBJ2-1
CASSLLAGGPNEQFF
TGTGCCAGCAGTTTACTAGCGGGAGGGCCGAATGAGCAGTTCTTC
>-|TRBD1|TRBV19|TRBJ2-7
CASSSPRQGNPSYEQYF
TGTGCCAGTAGTTCCCCTCGACAGGGAAACCCCTCCTACGAGCAGTACTTC
>few|-|TRBV4-1|TRBJ2-2
CASSQDRGFELFF
TGCGCCAGCAGCCAAGATCGGGGGTTTGAGCTGTTTTTT
>-|TRBD1|TRBV2|TRBJ2-5
CASSEPRGPETQYF
TGTGCCAGCAGTGAACCCAGGGGGCCCGAGACCCAGTACTTC
>few|TRBD2|TRBV7-9|TRBJ2-7
CASSQVRGRSYEQYF
TGTGCCAGCAGCCAAGTCCGCGGGAGGTCCTACGAGCAGTACTTC
>-|-|TRBV6-1|TRBJ2-4
CASSEASSTFLDRAKNIQYF
TGTGCCAGCAGTGAAGCGTCATCAACATTCTTGGACAGAGCCAAAAACATTCAGTACTTC
>-|TRBD2|TRBV10-3|TRBJ2-7
CAISDLRLAGSYEQYF
TGTGCCATCAGTGACCTACGACTAGCGGGGTCCTACGAGCAGTACTTC
>many|-|TRBV3-1/TRBV3-2|TRBJ2-5
CASSQDRAVQETQYF
TGTGCCAGCAGCCAAGACCGAGCGGTCCAAGAGACCCAGTACTTC
>-|-|TRBV7-2|TRBJ1-2
CASSLGHIYGYTF
TGTGCCAGCAGCTTAGGCCACATCTATGGCTACACCTTC
>-|TRBD1|TRBV7-8|TRBJ2-7
CASSHGQGIYEQYF
TGTGCCAGCAGCCATGGACAGGGCATCTACGAGCAGTACTTC
>-|-|TRBV19|TRBJ1-3
CASSIDGGQNTIYF
TGTGCCAGTAGTATCGACGGGGGGCAAAACACCATATATTTT
>-|TRBD2|TRBV6-4|TRBJ2-1
CASSDEASGRAYNEQFF
TGTGCCAGCAGTGACGAGGCTAGCGGGAGGGCCTACAATGAGCAGTTCTTC
>few|TRBD1|TRBV10-3|TRBJ2-7
CAISEGRRQGTYEQYF
TGTGCCATCAGTGAAGGTAGGAGACAGGGGACCTACGAGCAGTACTTC
>once|TRBD1|TRBV28|TRBJ1-4
CASSSQGTFRKLFF
TGTGCCAGCAGTTCACAGGGGACTTTCAGAAAACTGTTTTTT
>-|-|TRBV27|TRBJ2-3
CASSRIRTLPADTQYF
TGTGCCAGCAGCCGAATTAGGACTCTCCCTGCGGATACGCAGTATTTT
>-|TRBD2|TRBV6-6|TRBJ2-1
CASSLGKTGGDNEQFF
TGTGCCAGCAGTTTGGGGAAAACGGGAGGTGACAATGAGCAGTTCTTC
>once|-|TRBV6-5|TRBJ1-2
CASSYSVGAHTF
TGTGCCAGCAGTTACTCGGTGGGGGCGCACACCTTC
>once|-|TRBV14|TRBJ2-3
CASSQQSTDTQYF
TGTGCCAGCAGCCAGCAGAGCACAGATACGCAGTATTTT
>few|-|TRBV10-3|TRBJ2-7
CAIRSGALNYEQYF
TGTGCCATCAGATCGGGAGCCCTAAACTACGAGCAGTACTTC
>-|TRBD1|TRBV2|TRBJ2-5
CASSGGQGLRETQYF
TGTGCCAGCAGTGGGGGACAGGGCCTTCGGGAGACCCAGTACTTC
>-|-|TRBV12-3/TRBV12-4|TRBJ2-1
CASRSTSYNEQFF
TGTGCCAGCAGGTCGACTAGCTACAATGAGCAGTTCTTC
>-|TRBD1|TRBV28|TRBJ2-5
CASSPRGRRETQYF
TGTGCCAGCAGTCCCAGGGGGCGCAGGGAGACCCAGTACTTC
>-|-|TRBV21-1|TRBJ2-5
CASSSRAGRGETQYF
TGTGCCAGCAGCTCCCGGGCAGGGCGGGGAGAGACCCAGTACTTC
>-|-|TRBV3-1/TRBV3-2|TRBJ1-3
CASSPRGDVAGKNF
TGTGCCAGCAGCCCCCGGGGGGATGTGGCAGGGAAGAATTTT
>few|TRBD2|TRBV11-2|TRBJ2-3
CASSLDRLAGSSDTQYF
TGTGCCAGCAGCTTAGATAGGCTAGCGGGTTCTTCAGATACGCAGTATTTT
>-|TRBD2|TRBV5-4|TRBJ2-7
CASSLAGGPGEQYF
TGTGCCAGCAGCCTAGCGGGAGGGCCGGGAGAGCAGTACTTC
>-|TRBD1|TRBV29-1|TRBJ2-3
CSVQASGQGSDTQYF
TGCAGCGTTCAGGCCTCGGGACAGGGATCAGATACGCAGTATTTT